A selection of T cell receptor beta chains follows, all from one sample in a study of cytomegalovirus exposure and HLA in healthy donors. Measured with immunoSEQ multiplex PCR; TCRdb has only the in-frame clones, and not every one. The table includes over 80,000 clones, 76% detected once. The specimen was PBMCs. These receptors were taken from a man in his forties or fifties in good health and CMV-seronegative. Each CDR3 is given with its conserved first and last residue. D genes are given only for firm matches. Some rows mark clone size as missing; the rest say once, few, many or name a class of expanded clone.

d_call	j_call	clone_size	v_call	cdr3_aa	cdr3_nt
TRBD2	TRBJ2-1	-	TRBV30	CAWSVGLAGGEQFF	TGTGCCTGGAGTGTAGGACTAGCGGGGGGAGAGCAGTTCTTC
-	TRBJ2-3	-	TRBV5-1	CASRPDSGTDTQYF	TGCGCCAGCAGACCTGACTCAGGCACAGATACGCAGTATTTT
-	TRBJ2-3	-	TRBV4-3	CASSQVRQYMGTDTQYF	TGCGCCAGCAGCCAAGTAAGACAGTACATGGGAACAGATACGCAGTATTTT
-	TRBJ2-6	-	TRBV7-9	CASFGGAGANVLTF	TGTGCCAGCTTTGGAGGGGCGGGGGCCAACGTCCTGACTTTC
TRBD1	TRBJ2-1	-	TRBV29-1	CSGGRWDSPWEQFF	TGCAGCGGGGGGCGCTGGGACAGCCCATGGGAGCAGTTCTTC
TRBD1	TRBJ1-1	-	TRBV27	CASSLLRGRITEAFF	TGTGCCAGCAGTTTATTGAGGGGGCGGATCACTGAAGCTTTCTTT
TRBD1	TRBJ2-1	-	TRBV2	CASSGTGLLYNEQFF	TGTGCCAGCAGTGGGACAGGACTGCTCTACAATGAGCAGTTCTTC
-	TRBJ2-3	-	TRBV7-2	CASSLGSAEINTQYF	TGTGCCAGCAGCTTAGGCTCGGCGGAAATTAATACGCAGTATTTT
-	TRBJ2-2	-	TRBV19	CASHRDTGELFF	TGTGCCAGTCACAGGGATACCGGGGAGCTGTTTTTT
-	TRBJ1-2	-	TRBV10-3	CAISELPGNYGYTF	TGTGCCATCAGTGAGCTACCAGGGAACTATGGCTACACCTTC
-	TRBJ2-1	-	TRBV5-1	CASSLVLVYNEQFF	TGCGCCAGCAGCTTGGTATTAGTCTACAATGAGCAGTTCTTC
TRBD1	TRBJ2-7	-	TRBV19	CASQRQGTYEQYF	TGTGCCAGCCAAAGACAGGGGACCTACGAGCAGTACTTC
-	TRBJ2-2	-	TRBV5-4	CASSLVGERTGELFF	TGTGCCAGCAGCCTAGTAGGAGAAAGAACCGGGGAGCTGTTTTTT
TRBD1	TRBJ2-7	-	TRBV4-2	CASSQGVRGQGDHEQYF	TGTGCCAGCAGCCAAGGGGTGAGGGGACAGGGAGACCACGAGCAGTACTTC
-	TRBJ2-2	few	TRBV7-7	CASSPVREGGELFF	TGTGCCAGCAGCCCCGTTCGTGAGGGAGGGGAGCTGTTTTTT
TRBD1	TRBJ1-1	once	TRBV29-1	CSDAGTGGTEAFF	TGCAGCGATGCCGGGACAGGGGGAACTGAAGCTTTCTTT
TRBD1	TRBJ2-7	-	TRBV7-9	CASSFTGQGEPYEQYF	TGTGCCAGCAGCTTCACGGGACAGGGGGAACCCTACGAGCAGTACTTC
TRBD1	TRBJ1-2	-	TRBV4-3	CASSGPGTVIYGYTF	TGCGCCAGCAGCGGTCCCGGGACAGTGATCTATGGCTACACCTTC
-	TRBJ1-1	-	TRBV4-1	CASSQGADPASAFF	TGCGCCAGCAGCCAAGGGGCTGACCCAGCCTCAGCTTTCTTT
TRBD2	TRBJ2-1	few	TRBV4-2	CASSQDGTSGGNEQFF	TGTGCCAGCAGCCAAGATGGGACTAGCGGGGGCAATGAGCAGTTCTTC